This T cell receptor beta chain was recorded in a study of identical twins (dated by TCRdb to the mid-2010s). The study in broad terms: The study deep-sequenced TCR alpha and beta repertoires from monozygotic twins, unrelated adults of various ages and cord blood to test whether fetal clonotypes persist. Replicate twin experiments were performed at different times using different library preparation protocols to rule out contamination. Broad study findings and their caveats: Conclusions relied on cross-sectional statistical analysis, since the same donors could not be followed over many years. Compared with coincidental sharing between unrelated individuals, out-of-frame TCR alpha sequences shared between twins had an excess of sequences with low generation probability. The excess sharing between twins in beta out-of-frame sequences was weaker because fewer shared sequences reduced the signal-to-noise ratio. Out-of-frame TCR alpha sharing in monozygotic twins was systematically underestimated by recombination models, whereas sharing between unrelated individuals was in agreement with the recombination models. Invariant T cells such as MAIT and iNKT could partly confound zero-insertion analyses, although diverse VJ usage argued against such confounding for most clonotypes. Abundant cord blood beta clonotypes carried fewer insertions; young adult naive repertoires showed a weaker similar trend, while memory repertoires showed none.

All donors were healthy Caucasians. Three pairs of female monozygotic twins, all aged about 18 to 30 years, were included in the twin cohort. The RNA used for TCR libraries was isolated from peripheral blood mononuclear cells. Library prep was done by 5' RACE. The instrument was an Illumina HiSeq 2000. A universal primer binding site was added through template switching, and the final cDNA carried a unique molecular identifier so that TCR cDNA molecules could be counted accurately. Specific primers in the conserved constant-segment region were used to synthesize first-strand cDNA for the TCR alpha and beta chains. To control for contamination, every cDNA library was double barcoded, receiving both a SMART-Mk sample barcode and Illumina barcodes. TruSeq adapter sequences along with Illumina sample barcodes were introduced in two successive PCR steps. TCR alpha and beta cDNA libraries were sequenced on the Illumina HiSeq platform with custom primers. Per the authors' processing: Raw reads were processed with MiGEC to extract unique molecular identifiers, and MiXCR was used to determine CDR3 positions. Recombination models were inferred per individual with the repgenHMM and IGoR tools using an EM algorithm. Shared clonotypes were analyzed with the tcR package in R, and sharing was normalized by the product of cloneset sizes. To study raw recombination free of thymic and clonal selection effects, out-of-frame nonproductive sequences were analyzed. TCRdb ran its own pipeline on the public reads, namely fastp trimming at Q25 and MiXCR clone calling, and kept in-frame beta chains. Every entry covers one CDR3 protein and lists the most common genes and DNA from its rows. TCRdb, rather than the study authors, made the V and J calls. Within this sample are nearly 900,000 distinct CDR3 sequences, with roughly an eighth of them counted one time only. The ten top clones hold 1.5% to 2% of the sample.

The CDR3 contains 19 residues, cysteine and phenylalanine counted. The only DNA kept is the CDR3, 57 bases in frame from the first base. Here V drops 4 bases and J drops 11 bases, and the junction holds 22 bases not matched to any gene. CDR1 and CDR2 (LGHNA, YNFKEQ) derive from the germline V gene. The sample holds a few counts of this clonotype. Its cognate antigen has yet to be identified. No base-level quality is on record; no much larger clone is a single base apart. Separately, the same data were catalogued under a study of yellow fever vaccine responses in identical twins. The second publication reports: According to the authors, the vaccine-induced T cell response in identical twins seemed to be partly convergent and partly specific to each individual. In identical twins, the study followed T cell clones that responded to the vaccine with precision.

Source material: PBMCs. The receptor was derived from a woman younger than 30 in good health. The chain was built from TRBV4-2 and TRBJ1-4, and TRBD1 matches 10 of the central bases. Here the CDR3 is given as CASSLIWDRGHPQESKLFF. Read as DNA, the sequence is TGTGCCAGCAGCCTAATATGGGACAGGGGCCATCCCCAAGAATCGAAACTGTTTTTT.